These T cell receptor beta chains were read from a single sample in a study of OX40 agonist ivuxolimab in advanced cancers. Repertoires were generated with immunoSEQ multiplex PCR, while TCRdb's copy carries only in-frame clones and drops some. The sample lists about 80,000 clones; 84% were seen once. The sample was CD4+ or CD8+ T cells sorted from blood, taken in a trial of the OX40 agonist ivuxolimab. The receptors here all came from an adult with an advanced solid tumor such as melanoma, head and neck, liver or kidney cancer. Each CDR3 is given with its conserved first and last residue. D genes are given only for firm matches. Clone size is shown for a subset of rows, as once, few, many or a class of expanded clone.

v_gene	d_gene	abundance	j_gene	CDR3nt	CDR3aa
TRBV7-9	-	-	TRBJ1-4	TGTGCCAGCAGCTTAGCCCGGGACCTGGGGGCAAATGAAAAACTGTTTTTT	CASSLARDLGANEKLFF
TRBV30	-	-	TRBJ1-1	TGTGCCTGGACCTCCTACCTCACAGGGTCTGAAGCTTTCTTT	CAWTSYLTGSEAFF
TRBV2	-	-	TRBJ1-1	TGTGCCAGCAGTGGGCAGCTCCTTCCGAACACTGAAGCTTTCTTT	CASSGQLLPNTEAFF
TRBV7-2	-	-	TRBJ2-7	TGTGCCAGCAGCAAGCGTACAGGGACGCCCTACGAGCAGTACTTC	CASSKRTGTPYEQYF
TRBV6-5	-	once	TRBJ2-3	TGTGCCAGCAGTTACCCGGGATTAATGGCGCAGTATTTT	CASSYPGLMAQYF
TRBV30	TRBD2	-	TRBJ2-7	TGTGCCTGGAGCTCAAAACTAGCGCCCGCCTACGAGCAGTACTTC	CAWSSKLAPAYEQYF
TRBV7-8	TRBD2	-	TRBJ2-5	TGTGCCAGCAGCCGGAGGCCGGGACTAGCGGAAGAGACCCAGTACTTC	CASSRRPGLAEETQYF
TRBV15	-	-	TRBJ1-5	TGTGCCACCAGCAGAGATTTGGGCAGTCGCTGGCAGAATCAGCCCCAGCATTTT	CATSRDLGSRWQNQPQHF
TRBV5-1	-	-	TRBJ1-5	TGCGCCAGCAGCTTGGGGCCCCGGGGGGTAAATCAGCCCCAGCATTTT	CASSLGPRGVNQPQHF
TRBV7-2	TRBD1	-	TRBJ2-5	TGTGCCAGCAGCACAAACCCGCAGGGGGCGGAGACCCAGTACTTC	CASSTNPQGAETQYF
TRBV7-7	-	-	TRBJ2-5	TGTGCCAGCAGCTCCCTTTCTGGTAGTTTGGAGACCCAGTACTTC	CASSSLSGSLETQYF